Following are 14 T cell receptor beta chains from one sample sequenced in a study of cytomegalovirus exposure and HLA in healthy donors. PCR used 60 Vbeta primers and 13 Jbeta primers. Profiling relied on immunoSEQ multiplex PCR, and the TCRdb table lists in-frame clones only, not all of them. The sample carries 90,000 to 120,000 clones, around 78% recorded once. Sequenced material: PBMCs. The receptors shown here come from a man aged 25-45 years in good health and CMV-seronegative.

Note on this clone: The same CDR3 arises from other DNA sequences in this sample as well. J is TRBJ1-1 and V is TRBV7-8, with 7 bases aligning to TRBD1. The trim removed 5 bases at V and 4 bases at J, leaving 7 bases unmatched. The CDR3 loop spans 14 amino acids. The V gene's germline CDR1 is SGHVS and CDR2 FQNEAQ. The CDR3: CASSPTGQSTEAFF. CDR3 sequence (DNA): TGTGCCAGCAGCCCGACAGGGCAGAGCACTGAAGCTTTCTTT.

Points on this clone: Its ends do not fully match the called genes, so a read error is possible. The rearrangement joins TRBV7-9 to TRBJ1-4; D perhaps matches TRBD1 (6 bases). This CDR3 is built from 15 residues. Germline V gene data show CDR1 as SEHNR and CDR2 as FQNEAQ (reference sequence). The CDR3 nucleotides read TGTTCCAGCAGCTTAGACAGGACAGCGAATGAAAAACTGTTTTTT. This encodes CSSSLDRTANEKLFF.

This CDR3 is CASSLGLEGVSSYGYTF. CDR3 nucleotides: TGTGCCAGCAGCTTAGGTCTTGAGGGGGTATCGTCGTATGGCTACACCTTC. The V gene is TRBV7-9, the J gene TRBJ1-2, with D perhaps matching TRBD1 (6 bases). Trimming cost V 1 base and J 5 bases, with 20 bases left between them. This CDR3 is 17 amino acids long. Germline V gene lookup returns CDR1 SEHNR and CDR2 FQNEAQ (reference sequence).

The V call is TRBV4-2, the J call TRBJ2-7, with a possible D match to TRBD2 (6 bases). Trimming took 1 base from V and 0 from J, leaving 10 bases between them. From germline, CDR1 is LGHNA and CDR2 YNFKEQ. The length of the CDR3 is 15 residues. CDR3 loop: CASSQVQGGSYEQYF. Here the CDR3 DNA reads TGTGCCAGCAGCCAAGTCCAGGGAGGCTCCTACGAGCAGTACTTC.

In regard to this clone: One end of the junction is discordant with germline, which a read error may explain. The gene calls are TRBV19 and TRBJ1-6; possibly TRBD1 for D (5 bases). Germline loops: CDR1 LNHDA, CDR2 SQIVND (reference sequence). The CDR3 has 15 amino acids. The CDR3 loop is CASSISRVLDSSLHF. CDR3 sequence (DNA): TGTGCCAGTAGTATAAGCAGGGTGTTGGATTCATCCCTCCACTTT.

This clone was observed a handful of times. The chain has TRBV6-6 and TRBJ1-6; unclear D gene. Trimming removed 8 bases at V and 0 bases at J, with 11 bases between. Germline CDR1 reads MNHNY; CDR2 reads SVGAGI (reference sequence). The CDR3 covers 15 residues. As DNA, the CDR3 is TGTGCCAGCGCAGGAGGGAGCTCCTATAATTCACCCCTCCACTTT. Translating gives CASAGGSSYNSPLHF.

The chain links TRBV27 to TRBJ1-5; D ambiguous. This CDR3 has 13 residues. Deletions cut 6 bases from V and 5 bases from J, with 11 bases between. The germline gives CDR1 MNHEY, CDR2 SMNVEV (reference sequence). Written as DNA, the CDR3 is TGTGCCAGCAGATGGGCCGTAGATCAGCCCCAGCATTTT. Encoded protein: CASRWAVDQPQHF.

The rearrangement links TRBV27 to TRBJ1-1, with D hard to call. Germline assignment: CDR1 MNHEY and CDR2 SMNVEV (reference sequence). This CDR3 is 15 amino acids long. Trimming removed 3 bases from V and 3 bases from J, with 14 bases in between. The CDR3 loop is CASSFRRRLDTEAFF. Written as DNA, the CDR3 is TGTGCCAGCAGTTTCCGGCGCAGGTTGGACACTGAAGCTTTCTTT.

This clone appeared once. The CDR3 protein is CASSLEGEIWGSYEQYF. DNA of the CDR3: TGTGCCAGCAGCTTAGAGGGGGAGATCTGGGGTTCCTACGAGCAGTACTTC. The V gene is TRBV7-8, the J gene TRBJ2-7; D possibly corresponds to TRBD1 (6 bases). The germline gives CDR1 SGHVS, CDR2 FQNEAQ. The CDR3 is 17 residues long. V was pared by 1 base and J by 1 base, with 17 bases between.

This rearrangement joins TRBV5-1 to TRBJ2-7, with 9 positions matching TRBD1. V dropped 4 bases and J dropped 4; count of bases not matched to a gene: 0. Germline V lookup: CDR1 SGHRS, CDR2 YFSETQ. The CDR3 consists of 12 residues. The CDR3: CASSGTGYEQYF. The CDR3 DNA follows: TGCGCCAGCAGCGGGACAGGGTACGAGCAGTACTTC.

This clone has a single count. The CDR3 region is CASSLGGTGEKLFF. CDR3 DNA: TGTGCCAGCAGCTTAGGGGGGACAGGAGAAAAACTGTTTTTT. The rearrangement links TRBV7-9 to TRBJ1-4; TRBD1 matches 8 bases. The CDR3 length is 14 residues. V shed 1 base, J shed 8 bases, and the junction held 3 bases outside the gene matches. Looked up from germline, CDR1 is SEHNR and CDR2 is FQNEAQ (reference sequence).

This clone appeared a few times. V usage is TRBV2 and J usage is TRBJ1-1, with D uncertain. This CDR3 is 13 amino acids long. Trimming removed 3 bases from V and 4 bases from J, with 9 bases in between. Germline-derived CDR1 and CDR2 are SNHLY and FYNNEI. CDR3 residues: CASSDEISTEAFF. CDR3 bases: TGTGCCAGCAGTGACGAGATAAGCACTGAAGCTTTCTTT.

The chain has TRBV7-9 and TRBJ2-6; 9 positions match TRBD1. The length of the CDR3 is 16 residues. J lost 2 bases, V lost 5 bases, and 4 bases had no gene match. CDR1 and CDR2 (germline): SEHNR, FQNEAQ (reference sequence). The CDR3 DNA is TGTGCCAGCAGCGACAGACAGGGGGCTGGGGCCAACGTCCTGACTTTC. It is translated as CASSDRQGAGANVLTF.

The genes are TRBV7-9 and TRBJ2-5, with 7 bases that match TRBD1. Unmatched junction bases numbered 8, after V lost 5 bases and J lost 5 bases. The germline gives CDR1 SEHNR, CDR2 FQNEAQ (reference sequence). The CDR3 sequence is 14 residues long. CDR3 in amino acids: CASSPGTDRETQYF. The CDR3 bases are TGTGCCAGCAGCCCCGGGACAGATCGGGAGACCCAGTACTTC.